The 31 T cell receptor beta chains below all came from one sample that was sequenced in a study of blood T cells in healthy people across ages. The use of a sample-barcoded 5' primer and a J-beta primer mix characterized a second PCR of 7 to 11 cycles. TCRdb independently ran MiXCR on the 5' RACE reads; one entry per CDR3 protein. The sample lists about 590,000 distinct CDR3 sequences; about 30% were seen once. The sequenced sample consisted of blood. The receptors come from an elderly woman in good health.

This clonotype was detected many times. CDR3 amino acids: CASSLTTGAPYNEQFF. In DNA, the CDR3 is TGTGCCAGCAGCTTGACCACAGGGGCCCCCTACAATGAGCAGTTCTTC. J is TRBJ2-1 and V is TRBV7-2; TRBD1 agrees at 7 bases. Germline V gene lookup returns CDR1 SGHTA and CDR2 FQGNSA. This CDR3 has 16 amino acids. The V gene end was trimmed by 3 bases and the J gene end by 2 bases; junction bases not matched to a gene: 7. The variable domain in full, completed from reference TRBV7-2 and TRBJ2-1, reads GAGVSQSPSNKVTEKGKDVELRCDPISGHTALYWYRQSLGQGLEFLIYFQGNSAPDKSGLPSDRFSAERTGGSVSTLTIQRTQQEDSAVYLCASSLTTGAPYNEQFFGPGTRLTVL.

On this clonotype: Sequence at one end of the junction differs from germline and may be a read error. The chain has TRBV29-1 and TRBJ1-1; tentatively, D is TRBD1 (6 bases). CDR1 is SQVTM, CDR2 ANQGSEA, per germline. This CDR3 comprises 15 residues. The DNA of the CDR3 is TGCGGCGTTGGGGGCGGACGGGACATGAACACTGAAGCTTTCTTT. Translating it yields CGVGGGRDMNTEAFF.

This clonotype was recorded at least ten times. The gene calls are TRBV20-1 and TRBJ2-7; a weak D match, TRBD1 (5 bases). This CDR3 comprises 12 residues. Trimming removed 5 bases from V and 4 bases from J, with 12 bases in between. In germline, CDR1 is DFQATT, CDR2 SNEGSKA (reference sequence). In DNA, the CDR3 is TGCAGTGCTTCCAGGGTTACTTACGAGCAGTACTTC. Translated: CSASRVTYEQYF.

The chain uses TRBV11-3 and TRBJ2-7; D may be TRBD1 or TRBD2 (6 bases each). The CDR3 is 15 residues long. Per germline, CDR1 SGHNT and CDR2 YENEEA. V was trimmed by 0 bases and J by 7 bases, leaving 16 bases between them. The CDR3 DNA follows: TGTGCCAGCAGCTTAGATTACAGGGACTCCAATGAGCAGTACTTC. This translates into CASSLDYRDSNEQYF.

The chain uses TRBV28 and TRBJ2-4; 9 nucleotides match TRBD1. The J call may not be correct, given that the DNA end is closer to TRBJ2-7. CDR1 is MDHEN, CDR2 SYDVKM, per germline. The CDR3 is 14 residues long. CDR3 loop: CASSPRTGDGEQYF. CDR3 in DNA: TGTGCCAGCAGTCCACGGACAGGGGACGGCGAGCAGTACTTC.

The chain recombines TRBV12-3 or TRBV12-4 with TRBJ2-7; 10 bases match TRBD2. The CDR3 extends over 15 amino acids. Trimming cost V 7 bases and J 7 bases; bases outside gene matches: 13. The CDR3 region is CASMLAGGGGNEQYF. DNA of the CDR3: TGTGCCAGCATGTTAGCGGGGGGCGGGGGGAATGAGCAGTACTTC.

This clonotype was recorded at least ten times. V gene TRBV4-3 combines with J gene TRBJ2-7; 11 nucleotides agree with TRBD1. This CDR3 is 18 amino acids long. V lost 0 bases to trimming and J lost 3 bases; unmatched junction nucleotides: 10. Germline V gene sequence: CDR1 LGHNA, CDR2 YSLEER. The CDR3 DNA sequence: TGCGCCAGCAGCCAAGAATATCGACCCGGGACAGGGGGCTACGAGCAGTACTTC. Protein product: CASSQEYRPGTGGYEQYF.

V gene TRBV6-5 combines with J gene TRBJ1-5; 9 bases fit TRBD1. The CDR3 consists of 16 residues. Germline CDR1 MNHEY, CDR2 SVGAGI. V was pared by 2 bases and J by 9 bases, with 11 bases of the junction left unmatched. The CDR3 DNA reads TGTGCCAGCAGTTACGCCGGGACAGGGAGTGGGTGGCCCCAGCATTTT. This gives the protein CASSYAGTGSGWPQHF.

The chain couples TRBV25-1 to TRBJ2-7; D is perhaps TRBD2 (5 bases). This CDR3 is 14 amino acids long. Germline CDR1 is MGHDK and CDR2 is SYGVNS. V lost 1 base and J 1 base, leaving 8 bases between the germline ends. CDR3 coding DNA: TGTGCCAGCAGTGAATCTGGCGGGTCCTACGAGCAGTACTTC. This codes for CASSESGGSYEQYF.

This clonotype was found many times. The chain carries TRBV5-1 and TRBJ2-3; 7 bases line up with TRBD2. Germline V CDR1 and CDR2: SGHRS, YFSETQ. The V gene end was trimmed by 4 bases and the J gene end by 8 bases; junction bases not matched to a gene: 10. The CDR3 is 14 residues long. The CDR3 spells CASSLGLLGGTQYF. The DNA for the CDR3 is TGCGCCAGCAGCCTGGGACTACTCGGGGGTACGCAGTATTTT.

The CDR3 nucleotides read TGCAGTGCTATGGCGCCAACTAAGTTCTACGAGCAGTACTTC. This sequence encodes CSAMAPTKFYEQYF. The chain couples TRBV20-1 to TRBJ2-7; D is ambiguous. Germline V CDR1 and CDR2: DFQATT, SNEGSKA (reference sequence). Trimming took 4 bases from V and 3 from J, leaving 16 bases between them. The CDR3 is made up of 14 amino acids.

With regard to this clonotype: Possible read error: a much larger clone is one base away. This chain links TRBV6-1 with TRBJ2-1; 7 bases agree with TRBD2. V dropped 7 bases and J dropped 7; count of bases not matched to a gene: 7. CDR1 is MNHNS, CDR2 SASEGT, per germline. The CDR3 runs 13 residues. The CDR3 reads CASNGGTPNEQFF. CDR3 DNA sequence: TGTGCCAGCAACGGGGGGACGCCGAATGAGCAGTTCTTC.

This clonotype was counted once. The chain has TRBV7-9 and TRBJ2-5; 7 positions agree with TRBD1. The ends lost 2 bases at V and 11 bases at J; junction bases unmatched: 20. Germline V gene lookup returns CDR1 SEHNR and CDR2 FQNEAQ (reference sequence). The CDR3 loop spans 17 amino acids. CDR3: CASSLPRTGVAYNEQYF. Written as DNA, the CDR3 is TGTGCCAGCAGCTTACCACGAACAGGGGTGGCCTACAATGAGCAGTACTTC.

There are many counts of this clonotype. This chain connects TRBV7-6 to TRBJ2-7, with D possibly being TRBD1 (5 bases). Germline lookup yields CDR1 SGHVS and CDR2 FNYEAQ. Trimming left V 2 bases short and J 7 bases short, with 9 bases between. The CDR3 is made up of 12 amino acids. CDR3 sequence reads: CASSLSGAEQYF. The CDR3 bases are TGTGCCAGCAGCTTAAGTGGGGCTGAGCAGTACTTC.

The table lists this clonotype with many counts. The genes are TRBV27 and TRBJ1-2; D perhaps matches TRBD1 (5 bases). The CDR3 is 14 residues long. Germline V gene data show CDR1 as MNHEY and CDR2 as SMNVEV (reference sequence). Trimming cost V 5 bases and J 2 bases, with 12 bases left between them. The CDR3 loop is CASSAGTPNYGYTF. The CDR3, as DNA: TGTGCCAGCAGTGCCGGGACTCCGAACTATGGCTACACCTTC.

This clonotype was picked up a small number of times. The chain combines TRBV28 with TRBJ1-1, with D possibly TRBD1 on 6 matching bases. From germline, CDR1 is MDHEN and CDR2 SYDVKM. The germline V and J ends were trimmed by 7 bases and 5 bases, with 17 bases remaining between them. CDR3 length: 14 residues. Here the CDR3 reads CASIFDRRITEAFF. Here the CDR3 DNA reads TGTGCCAGCATCTTCGACAGGCGGATTACTGAAGCTTTCTTT.

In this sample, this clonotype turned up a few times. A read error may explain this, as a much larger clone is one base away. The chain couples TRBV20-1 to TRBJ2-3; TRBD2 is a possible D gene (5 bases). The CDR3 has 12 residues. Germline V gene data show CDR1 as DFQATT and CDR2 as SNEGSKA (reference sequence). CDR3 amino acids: CRARVSTDTQYF. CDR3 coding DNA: TGCAGGGCGAGGGTTAGCACAGATACGCAGTATTTT.

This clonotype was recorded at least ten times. CDR3 DNA sequence: TGTGCCTGGCAGGGTTCTGGCTACACCTTC. Translation gives CAWQGSGYTF. The V call is TRBV30, the J call TRBJ1-2; D possibly corresponds to TRBD1 (5 bases). Per the germline V gene, CDR1 is GTSNPN and CDR2 is SVGIG (reference sequence). Deletions cut 5 bases from V and 7 bases from J, with 8 bases between. The CDR3 is 10 residues long.

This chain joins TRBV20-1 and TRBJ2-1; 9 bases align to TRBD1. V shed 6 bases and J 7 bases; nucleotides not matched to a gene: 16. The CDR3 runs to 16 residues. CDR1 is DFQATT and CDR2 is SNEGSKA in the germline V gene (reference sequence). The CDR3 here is CSAGQGIWDYGNEQFF. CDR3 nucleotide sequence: TGCAGTGCAGGACAGGGGATCTGGGACTACGGTAATGAGCAGTTCTTC.

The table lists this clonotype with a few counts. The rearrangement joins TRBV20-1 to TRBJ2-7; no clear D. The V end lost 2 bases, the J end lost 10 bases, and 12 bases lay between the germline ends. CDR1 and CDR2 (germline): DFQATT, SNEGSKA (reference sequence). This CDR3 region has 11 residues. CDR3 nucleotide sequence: TGCAGTGCTAGAAAGACTCTCGCCCAGTACTTC. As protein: CSARKTLAQYF.

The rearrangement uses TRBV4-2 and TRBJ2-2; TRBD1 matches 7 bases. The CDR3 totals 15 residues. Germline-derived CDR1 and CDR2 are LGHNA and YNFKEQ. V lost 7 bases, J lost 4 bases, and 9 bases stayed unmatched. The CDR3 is CASNSGGSGTGELFF. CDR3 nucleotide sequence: TGTGCCAGCAACTCAGGGGGTTCGGGCACCGGGGAGCTGTTTTTT.

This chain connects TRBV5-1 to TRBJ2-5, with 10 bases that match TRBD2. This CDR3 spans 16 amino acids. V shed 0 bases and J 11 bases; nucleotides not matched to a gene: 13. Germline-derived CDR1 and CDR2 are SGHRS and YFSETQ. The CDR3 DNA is TGCGCCAGCAGCTTGGTAGCGAGCGGGGGGGGCAACGGGCAGTACTTC. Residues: CASSLVASGGGNGQYF.

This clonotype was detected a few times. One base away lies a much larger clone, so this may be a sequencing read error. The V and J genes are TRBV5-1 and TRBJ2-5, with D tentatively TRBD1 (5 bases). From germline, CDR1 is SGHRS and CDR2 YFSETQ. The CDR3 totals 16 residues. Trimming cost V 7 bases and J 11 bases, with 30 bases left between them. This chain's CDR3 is CASGTSSGSTYNEQYF. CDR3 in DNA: TGCGCCAGCGGCACATCCTCAGGGTCTACCTACAATGAGCAGTACTTC.

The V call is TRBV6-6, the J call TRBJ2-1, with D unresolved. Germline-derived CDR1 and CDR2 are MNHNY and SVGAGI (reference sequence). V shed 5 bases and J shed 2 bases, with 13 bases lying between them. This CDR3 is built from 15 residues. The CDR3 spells CASSRLVGTYNEQFF. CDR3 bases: TGTGCCAGCAGTAGACTCGTTGGGACCTACAATGAGCAGTTCTTC.

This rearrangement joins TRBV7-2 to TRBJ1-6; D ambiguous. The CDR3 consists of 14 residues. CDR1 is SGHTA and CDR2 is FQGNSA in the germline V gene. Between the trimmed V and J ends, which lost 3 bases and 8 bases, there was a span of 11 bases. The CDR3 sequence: CASSLSEGYSPLHF. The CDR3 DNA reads TGTGCCAGCAGCTTGAGCGAAGGGTATTCACCCCTCCACTTT.

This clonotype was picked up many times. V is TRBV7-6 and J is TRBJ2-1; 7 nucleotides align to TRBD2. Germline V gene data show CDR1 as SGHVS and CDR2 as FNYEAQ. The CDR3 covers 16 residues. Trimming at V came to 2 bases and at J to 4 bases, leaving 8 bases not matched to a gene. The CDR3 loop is CASSLYSGRTYNEQFF. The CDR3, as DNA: TGTGCCAGCAGCTTATATAGCGGGCGGACATACAATGAGCAGTTCTTC.

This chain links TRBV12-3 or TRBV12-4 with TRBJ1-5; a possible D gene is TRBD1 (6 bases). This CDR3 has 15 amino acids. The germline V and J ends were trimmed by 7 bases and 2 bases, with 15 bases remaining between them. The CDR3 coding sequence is TGTGCCAGCACGGGAGAGGGGGTCGGCAATCAGCCCCAGCATTTT. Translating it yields CASTGEGVGNQPQHF.

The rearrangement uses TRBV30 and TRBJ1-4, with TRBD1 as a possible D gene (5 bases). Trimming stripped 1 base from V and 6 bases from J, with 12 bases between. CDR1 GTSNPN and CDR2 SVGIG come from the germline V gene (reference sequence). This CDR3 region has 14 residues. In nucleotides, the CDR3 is TGTGCCTGGAGTGACCGGGGGAGGGATGAAAAACTGTTTTTT. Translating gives CAWSDRGRDEKLFF.

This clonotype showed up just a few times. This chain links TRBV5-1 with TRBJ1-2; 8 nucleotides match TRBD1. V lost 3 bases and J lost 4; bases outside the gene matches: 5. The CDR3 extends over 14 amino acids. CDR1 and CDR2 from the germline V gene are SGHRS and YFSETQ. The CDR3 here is CASSWGTGVYGYTF. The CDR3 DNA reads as TGCGCCAGCAGCTGGGGGACAGGAGTCTATGGCTACACCTTC.

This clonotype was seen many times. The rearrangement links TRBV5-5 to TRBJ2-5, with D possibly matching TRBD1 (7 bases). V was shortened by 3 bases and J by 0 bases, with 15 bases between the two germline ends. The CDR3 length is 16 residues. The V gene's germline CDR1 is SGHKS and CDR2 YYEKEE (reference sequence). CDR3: CASSYDSGGYQETQYF. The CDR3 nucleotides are TGTGCCAGCAGCTACGATTCAGGGGGGTACCAAGAGACCCAGTACTTC.

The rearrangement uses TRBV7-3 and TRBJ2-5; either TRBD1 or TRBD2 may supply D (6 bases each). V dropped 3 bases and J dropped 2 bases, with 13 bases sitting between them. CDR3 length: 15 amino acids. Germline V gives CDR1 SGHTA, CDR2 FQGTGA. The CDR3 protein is CASSFIGGSQETQYF. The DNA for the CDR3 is TGTGCCAGCAGCTTTATCGGGGGCTCTCAAGAGACCCAGTACTTC.